This paragraph reports one TCR beta chain. The data were obtained in a study of T cell responses to AZD1222 COVID-19 vaccine. Libraries were prepared by immunoSEQ multiplex PCR; TCRdb keeps only in-frame clonotypes and omits some of them. The data hold around 80,000 clones, with around 85% observed a single time. The clonotype originates from an adult who received the AZD1222 COVID-19 vaccine. Here the sequenced sample was peripheral blood, taken 28 days after the second AZD1222 dose.

For the CDR3, the DNA is TGTGCCAGCAGCCGGACAGTTATCAGCGGTTCACCCCTCCACTTT. It translates to CASSRTVISGSPLHF. The V gene is TRBV5-6, the J gene TRBJ1-6; D possibly corresponds to TRBD1 (6 bases). The germline V gene encodes CDR1 SGHDT and CDR2 YYEEEE. Between the trimmed V and J ends, which lost 4 bases and 9 bases, there was a span of 17 bases. The CDR3 runs 15 residues.